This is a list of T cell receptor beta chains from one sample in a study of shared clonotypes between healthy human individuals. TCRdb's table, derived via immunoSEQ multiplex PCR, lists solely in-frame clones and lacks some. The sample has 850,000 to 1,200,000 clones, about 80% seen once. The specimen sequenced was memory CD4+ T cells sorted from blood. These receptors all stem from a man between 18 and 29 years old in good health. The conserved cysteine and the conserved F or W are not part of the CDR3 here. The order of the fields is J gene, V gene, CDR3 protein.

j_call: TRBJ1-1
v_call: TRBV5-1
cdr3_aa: ASSLEAGNTEAF

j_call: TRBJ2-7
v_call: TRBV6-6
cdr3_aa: ASSYSPDGTYEQY

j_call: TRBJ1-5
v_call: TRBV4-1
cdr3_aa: ASSQERAKSNQPQH

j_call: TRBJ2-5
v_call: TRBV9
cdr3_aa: ASSGAGGRGETQY

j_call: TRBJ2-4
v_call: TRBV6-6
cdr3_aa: ASSILQGAQNIQY

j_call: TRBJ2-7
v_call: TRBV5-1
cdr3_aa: ASNSATGVVEQY

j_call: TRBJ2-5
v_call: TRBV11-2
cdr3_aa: ASSLQETQY

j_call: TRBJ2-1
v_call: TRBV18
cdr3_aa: ASSPPVQVRTF

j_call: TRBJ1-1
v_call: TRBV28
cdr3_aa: ASMGSGGWSTEAF

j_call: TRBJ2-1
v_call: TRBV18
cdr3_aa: ASSPSLWNEQF

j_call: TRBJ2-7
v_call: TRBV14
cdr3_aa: ASSQGVERMY

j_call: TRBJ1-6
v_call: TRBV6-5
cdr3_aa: ASSYSSSSYNSPLH

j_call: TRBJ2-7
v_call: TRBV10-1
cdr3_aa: ASSEGKMGLPLREQY

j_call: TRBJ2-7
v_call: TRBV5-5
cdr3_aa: ASSITPGQKRYEQY

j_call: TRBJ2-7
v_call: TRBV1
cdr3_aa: TSSQGLAAYEQY

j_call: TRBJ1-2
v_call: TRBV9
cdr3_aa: ASAPGGQAPLVGYT

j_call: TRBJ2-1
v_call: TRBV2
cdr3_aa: ASNQGGVNEQF

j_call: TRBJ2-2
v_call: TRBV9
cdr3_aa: ASSVARGARTGELF

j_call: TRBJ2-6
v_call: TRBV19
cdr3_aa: ASSNSGRRTGSGANVLT

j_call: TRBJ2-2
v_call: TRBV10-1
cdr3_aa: ASSEGQGNTGELF

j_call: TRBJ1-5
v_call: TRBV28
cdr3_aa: ASSLTGDFVQPQH

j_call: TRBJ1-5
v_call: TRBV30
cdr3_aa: AWSGRSGQPQH

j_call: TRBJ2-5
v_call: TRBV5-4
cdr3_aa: ASRETDRAETQY

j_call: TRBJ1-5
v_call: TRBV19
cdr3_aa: ASSRSASPKTVNQPQH

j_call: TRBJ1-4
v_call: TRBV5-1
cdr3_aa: ATSDRGQANEKLF

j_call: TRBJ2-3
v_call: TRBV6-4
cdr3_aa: ASSEDRSSGVTDTQY

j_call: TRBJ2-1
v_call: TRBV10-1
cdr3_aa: ASKTSGGAFNEQF

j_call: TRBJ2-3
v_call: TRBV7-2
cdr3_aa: ASSLASTASSTDTQY

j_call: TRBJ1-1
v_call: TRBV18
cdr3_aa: ASSRGSNTEAF

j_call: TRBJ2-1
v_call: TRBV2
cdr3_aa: ASSVGALAAILYNEQF

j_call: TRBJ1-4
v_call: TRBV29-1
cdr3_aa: SVVERNEKLF

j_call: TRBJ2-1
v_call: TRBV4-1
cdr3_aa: ASSQDYHPSSYNEQF

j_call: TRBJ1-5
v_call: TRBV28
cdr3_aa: ASSLRRYSNQPQH

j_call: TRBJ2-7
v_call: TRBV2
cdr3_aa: ASSDRYEQY

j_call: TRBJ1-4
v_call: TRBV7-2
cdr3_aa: ASSLGPGRADRLF

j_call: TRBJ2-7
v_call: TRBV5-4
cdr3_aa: ASSEWDRSYEQY

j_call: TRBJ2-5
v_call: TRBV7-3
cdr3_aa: ASSLNGGAETQY

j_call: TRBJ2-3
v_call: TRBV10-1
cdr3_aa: ASSDRTGSDTQY

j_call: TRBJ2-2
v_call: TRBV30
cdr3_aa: AWCPSPAGELF

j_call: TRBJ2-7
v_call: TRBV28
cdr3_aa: ASSIRAHEQY

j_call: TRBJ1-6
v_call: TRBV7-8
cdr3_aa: ASSPRARGEDNSPLH

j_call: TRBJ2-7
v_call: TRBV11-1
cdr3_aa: ASSFPSPRDRVLYYEQY

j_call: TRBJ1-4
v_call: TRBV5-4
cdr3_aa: ASSEKSGGEEKLF